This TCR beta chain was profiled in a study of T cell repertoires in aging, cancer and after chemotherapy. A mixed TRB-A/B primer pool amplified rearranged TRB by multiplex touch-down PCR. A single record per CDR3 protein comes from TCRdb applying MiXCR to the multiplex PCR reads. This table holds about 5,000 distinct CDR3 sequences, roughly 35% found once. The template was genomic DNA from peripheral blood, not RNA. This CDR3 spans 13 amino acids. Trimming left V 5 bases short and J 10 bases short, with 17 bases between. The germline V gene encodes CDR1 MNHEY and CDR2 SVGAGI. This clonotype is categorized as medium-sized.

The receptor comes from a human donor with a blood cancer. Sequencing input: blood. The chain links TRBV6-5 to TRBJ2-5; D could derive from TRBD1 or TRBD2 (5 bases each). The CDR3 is CASSLGTAGYQYF. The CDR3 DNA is TGTGCCAGCAGTCTCGGGACCGCTGGGTACCAGTACTTC.